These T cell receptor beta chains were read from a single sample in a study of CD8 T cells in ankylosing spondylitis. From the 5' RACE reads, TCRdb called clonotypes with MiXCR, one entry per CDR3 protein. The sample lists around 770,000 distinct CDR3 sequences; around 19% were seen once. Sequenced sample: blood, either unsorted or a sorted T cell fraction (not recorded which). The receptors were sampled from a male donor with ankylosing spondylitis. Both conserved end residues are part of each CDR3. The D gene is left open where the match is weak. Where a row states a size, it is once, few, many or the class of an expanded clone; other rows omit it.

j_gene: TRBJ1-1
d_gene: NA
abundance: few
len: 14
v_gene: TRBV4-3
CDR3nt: TGCGCCAGCAGCCATCGTACGGAGAACACTGAAGCTTTCTTT
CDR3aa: CASSHRTENTEAFF

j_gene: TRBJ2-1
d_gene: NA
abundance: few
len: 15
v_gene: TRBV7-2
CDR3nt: TGTGCCAGCAGCTATCCCGGGACTTCGAGTAATGAGCAGTTCTTC
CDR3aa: CASSYPGTSSNEQFF

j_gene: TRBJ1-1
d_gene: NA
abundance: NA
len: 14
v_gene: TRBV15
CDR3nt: TGTGCCACCAGGGATGGACGGGGGAACACTGAAGCTTTCTTT
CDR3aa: CATRDGRGNTEAFF

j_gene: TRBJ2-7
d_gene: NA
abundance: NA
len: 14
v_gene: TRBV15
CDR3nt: TGTGCCACCAGCAGCCCCGGCAGTAGCTACGAGCAGTACTTC
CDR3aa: CATSSPGSSYEQYF

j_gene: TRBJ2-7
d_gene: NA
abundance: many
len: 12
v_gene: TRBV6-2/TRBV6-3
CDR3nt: TGTGCCAGCAGTTACAACATCTACGAGCAGTACTTC
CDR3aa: CASSYNIYEQYF

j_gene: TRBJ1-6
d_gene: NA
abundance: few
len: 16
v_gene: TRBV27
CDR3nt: TGTGCCAGCAGTTTCCAGGGAAGCCCGGACTATTCACCCCTCCACTTT
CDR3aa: CASSFQGSPDYSPLHF

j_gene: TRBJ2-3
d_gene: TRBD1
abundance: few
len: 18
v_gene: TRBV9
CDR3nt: TGTGCCAGCAGCGTAGTGGGCGAGACAGGGAGTGGTGCAGATACGCAGTATTTT
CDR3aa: CASSVVGETGSGADTQYF

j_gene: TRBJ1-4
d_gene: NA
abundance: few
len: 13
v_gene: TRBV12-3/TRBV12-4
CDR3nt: TGTGCCAGCAGCCAACAGGGCACTGAAAAACTGTTTTTT
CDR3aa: CASSQQGTEKLFF

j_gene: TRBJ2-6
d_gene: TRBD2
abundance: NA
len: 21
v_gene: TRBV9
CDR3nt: TGTGCCAGCAGCGCTACCCTTAGCGGGAAGGGGGTTAGGCCTGGGGCCAACGTCCTGACTTTC
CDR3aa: CASSATLSGKGVRPGANVLTF

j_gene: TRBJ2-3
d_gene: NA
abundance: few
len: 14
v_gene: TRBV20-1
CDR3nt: TGCAGTGCTAGGACGGGGGCCCGCACAGATACGCAGTATTTT
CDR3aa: CSARTGARTDTQYF

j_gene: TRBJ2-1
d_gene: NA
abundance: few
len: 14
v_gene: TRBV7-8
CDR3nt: TGTGCCAGCAGCTTAAATTTGCCGTACAATGAGCAGTTCTTC
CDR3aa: CASSLNLPYNEQFF

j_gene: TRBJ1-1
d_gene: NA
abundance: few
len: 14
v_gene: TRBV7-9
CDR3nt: TGTGCCAGCAGCTCCCCCCCCACGGCGACTGAAGCTTTCTTT
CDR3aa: CASSSPPTATEAFF

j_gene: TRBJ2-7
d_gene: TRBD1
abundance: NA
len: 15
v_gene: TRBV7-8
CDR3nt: TGTGCCAGCAGCCTACGACAGGGGGCGGCCCTCGAGCAGTACTTC
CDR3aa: CASSLRQGAALEQYF

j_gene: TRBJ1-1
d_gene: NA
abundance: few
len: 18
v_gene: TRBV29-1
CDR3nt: TGCAGCGTTGAAGATCTGGAGGGGGTCGGCCCGATGAACACTGAAGCTTTCTTT
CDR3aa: CSVEDLEGVGPMNTEAFF

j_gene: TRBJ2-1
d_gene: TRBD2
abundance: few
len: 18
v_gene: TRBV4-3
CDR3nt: TGCGCCAGCAGCCTTACGGGACTAGCTGACACCTCCTACAATGAGCAGTTCTTC
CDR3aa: CASSLTGLADTSYNEQFF

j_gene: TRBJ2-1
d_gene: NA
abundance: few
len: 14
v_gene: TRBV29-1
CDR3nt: TGCAGCGTTGAGAAGGAGAGCTCCTACAATGAGCAGTTCTTC
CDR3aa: CSVEKESSYNEQFF

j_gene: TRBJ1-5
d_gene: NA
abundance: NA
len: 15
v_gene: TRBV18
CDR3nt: TGTGCCAGCTCACCACAGGCCCAGGCGAATCAGCCCCAGCATTTT
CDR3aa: CASSPQAQANQPQHF

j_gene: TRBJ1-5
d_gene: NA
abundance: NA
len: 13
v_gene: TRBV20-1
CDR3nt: TGCAGTGCTAGAGTGGCAGGCCCCCAGCCCCAGCATTTT
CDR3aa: CSARVAGPQPQHF

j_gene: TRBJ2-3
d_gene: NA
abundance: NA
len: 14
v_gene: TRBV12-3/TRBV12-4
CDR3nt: TGTGCCAGCAGTTTTGGACCGCCGGGAGATACGCAGTATTTT
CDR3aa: CASSFGPPGDTQYF

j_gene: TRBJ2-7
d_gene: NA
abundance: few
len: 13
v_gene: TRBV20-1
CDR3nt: TGCAGTGCTTTTGGGAGCAGGGGGAGGGAGCAGTACTTC
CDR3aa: CSAFGSRGREQYF

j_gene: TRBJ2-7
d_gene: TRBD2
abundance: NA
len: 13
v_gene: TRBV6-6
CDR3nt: TGTGCCAGCCAGATAGCGGGGGGGCACGAGCAGTACTTC
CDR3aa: CASQIAGGHEQYF

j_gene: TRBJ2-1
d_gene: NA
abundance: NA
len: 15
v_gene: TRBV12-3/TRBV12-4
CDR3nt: TGTGCCAGCAGTCCTCAGGGGAGTCCCTACAATGAGCAGTTCTTC
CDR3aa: CASSPQGSPYNEQFF

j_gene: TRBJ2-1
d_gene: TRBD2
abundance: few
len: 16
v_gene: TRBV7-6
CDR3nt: TGTGCCAGCAGCTTAGCGCACAGCGGGAGGTTGAATGAGCAGTTCTTC
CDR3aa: CASSLAHSGRLNEQFF

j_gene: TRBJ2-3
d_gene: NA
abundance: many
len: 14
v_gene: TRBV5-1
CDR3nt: TGCGCCAGCAGCTTGGCCACAAACACAGATACGCAGTATTTT
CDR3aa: CASSLATNTDTQYF

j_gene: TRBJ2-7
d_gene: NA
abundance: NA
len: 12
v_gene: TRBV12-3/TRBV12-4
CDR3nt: TGTGCCAGCAGATTTAGAAACTACGAGCAGTACTTC
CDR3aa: CASRFRNYEQYF

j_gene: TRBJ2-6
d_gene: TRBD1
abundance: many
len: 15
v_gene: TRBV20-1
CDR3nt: TGCAGTGCTCGGACAGGGGATCGTGGGGCCAACGTCCTGACTTTC
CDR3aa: CSARTGDRGANVLTF

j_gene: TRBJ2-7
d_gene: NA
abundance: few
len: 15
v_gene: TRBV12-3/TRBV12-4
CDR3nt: TGTGCCAGCAGTTTAAGCCACCGGGGCTCCTACGAGCAGTACTTC
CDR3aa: CASSLSHRGSYEQYF

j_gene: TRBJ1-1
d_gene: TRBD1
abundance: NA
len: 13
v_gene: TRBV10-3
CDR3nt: TGTGCCATCAGTGTACAGGGGGGCACTGAAGCTTTCTTT
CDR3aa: CAISVQGGTEAFF

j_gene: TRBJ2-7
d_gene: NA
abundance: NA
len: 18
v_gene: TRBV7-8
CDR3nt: TGTGCCAGCAGCCGTAGTACGGGGCTAGCCCGATTAAGCTACGAGCAGTACTTC
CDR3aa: CASSRSTGLARLSYEQYF

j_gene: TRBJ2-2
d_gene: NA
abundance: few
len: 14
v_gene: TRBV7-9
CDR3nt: TGTGCCAGCAGCCCGATCAGGGGTGCCGGGGAGCTGTTTTTT
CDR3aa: CASSPIRGAGELFF

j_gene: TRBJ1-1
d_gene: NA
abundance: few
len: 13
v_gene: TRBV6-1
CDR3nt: TGTGCCAGCAGCTCAAGGTGGAGCACTGAAGCTTTCTTT
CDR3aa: CASSSRWSTEAFF

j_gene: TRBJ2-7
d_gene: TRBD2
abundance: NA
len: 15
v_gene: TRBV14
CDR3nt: TGTGCCAGCAGCCCAAGGACTAGCGTGACCTACGAGCAGTACTTC
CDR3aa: CASSPRTSVTYEQYF

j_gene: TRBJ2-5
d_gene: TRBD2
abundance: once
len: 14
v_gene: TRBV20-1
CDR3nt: TGCAGTGCTAGTGACACGGGAGGGCAAGAGACCCAGTACTTC
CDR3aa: CSASDTGGQETQYF

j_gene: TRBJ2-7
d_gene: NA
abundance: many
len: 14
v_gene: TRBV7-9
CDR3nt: TGTGCCAGCAGCTTCGGCGGAGGGGACTACGAGCAGTACTTC
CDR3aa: CASSFGGGDYEQYF

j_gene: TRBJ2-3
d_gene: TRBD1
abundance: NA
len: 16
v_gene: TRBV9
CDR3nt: TGTGCCAGCAGCTCCTGGGGACAGGGACCCACAGATACGCAGTATTTT
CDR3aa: CASSSWGQGPTDTQYF

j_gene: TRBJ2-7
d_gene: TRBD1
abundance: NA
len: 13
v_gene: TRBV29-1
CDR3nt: TGCAGCGCCCGGGAGACAGGGGCCTACGAGCAGTACTTC
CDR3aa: CSARETGAYEQYF

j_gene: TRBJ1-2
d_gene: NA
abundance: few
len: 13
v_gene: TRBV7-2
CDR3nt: TGTGCCAGCAGCTCCGGACAATACTATGGCTACACCTTC
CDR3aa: CASSSGQYYGYTF

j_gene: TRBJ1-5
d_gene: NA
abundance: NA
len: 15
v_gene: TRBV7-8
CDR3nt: TGTGCCAGCAGCCCCGGGACATTTAGCAATCAGCCCCAGCATTTT
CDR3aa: CASSPGTFSNQPQHF

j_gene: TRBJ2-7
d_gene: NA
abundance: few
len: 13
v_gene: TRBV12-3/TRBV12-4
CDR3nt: TGTGCCAGCAGTTCCCCTGCAGACTACGAGCAGTACTTC
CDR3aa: CASSSPADYEQYF

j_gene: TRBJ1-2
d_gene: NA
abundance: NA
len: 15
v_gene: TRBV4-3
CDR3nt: TGCGCCAGCAGCCAAGATCCAGGGGACCTCCGTGGCTACACCTTC
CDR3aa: CASSQDPGDLRGYTF

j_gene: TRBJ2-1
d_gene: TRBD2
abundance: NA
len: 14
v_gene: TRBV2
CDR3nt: TGTGCCAGCATAGCGGGAGGGGTCGGAAATGAGCAGTTCTTC
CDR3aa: CASIAGGVGNEQFF

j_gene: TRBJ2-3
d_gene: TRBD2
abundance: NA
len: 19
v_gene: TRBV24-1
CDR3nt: TGTGCCACCAGTGATCCTACTAGCGGGAGGGCCCTCAGCACAGATACGCAGTATTTT
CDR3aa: CATSDPTSGRALSTDTQYF

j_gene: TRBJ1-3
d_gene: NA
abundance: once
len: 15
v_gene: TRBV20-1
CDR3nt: TGCAGTGCTGGGGAAGGCGGGGGAACTGGAAACACCATATATTTT
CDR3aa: CSAGEGGGTGNTIYF

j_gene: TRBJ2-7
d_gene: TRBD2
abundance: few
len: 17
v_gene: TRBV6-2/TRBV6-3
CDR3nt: TGTGCCAGCACCATCGGAAGGACTAGCGGGACCCCCTACGAGCAGTACTTC
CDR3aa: CASTIGRTSGTPYEQYF

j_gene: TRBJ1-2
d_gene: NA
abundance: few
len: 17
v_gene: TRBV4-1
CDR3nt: TGCGCCAGCAGCCAGGCTGACAGGACCTATTCCCTGTATGGCTACACCTTC
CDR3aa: CASSQADRTYSLYGYTF

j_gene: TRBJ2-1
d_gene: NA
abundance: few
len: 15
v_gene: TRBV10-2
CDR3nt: TGCGCCAGCAACGGGGACGGCCAGGAAAACAATGAGCAGTTCTTC
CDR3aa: CASNGDGQENNEQFF

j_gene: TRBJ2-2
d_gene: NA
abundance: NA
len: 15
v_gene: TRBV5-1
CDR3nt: TGCGCCAGCAGCCTCCGTGAATCGAACACCGGGGAGCTGTTTTTT
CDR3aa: CASSLRESNTGELFF

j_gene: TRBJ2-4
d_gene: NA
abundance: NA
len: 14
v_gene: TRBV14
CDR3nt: TGTGCCAGCAGCCTCGTCCCCAGTCCAAACATTCAGTACTTC
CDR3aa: CASSLVPSPNIQYF

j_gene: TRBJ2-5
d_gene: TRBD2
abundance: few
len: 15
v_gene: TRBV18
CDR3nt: TGTGCCAGCTCACCCCTAGCGGGGGCCCAAGAGACCCAGTACTTC
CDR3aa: CASSPLAGAQETQYF

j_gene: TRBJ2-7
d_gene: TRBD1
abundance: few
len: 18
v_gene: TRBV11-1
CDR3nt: TGTGCCAGCAGCTTAGGAGGGGGGGGGGACAGGGTCAACTACGAGCAGTACTTC
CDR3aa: CASSLGGGGDRVNYEQYF

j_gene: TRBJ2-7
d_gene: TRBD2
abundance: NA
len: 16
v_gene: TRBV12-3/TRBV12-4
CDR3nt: TGTGCCAGCAGTTCGGCGGGAGGGAAGGGTACCTACGAGCAGTACTTC
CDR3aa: CASSSAGGKGTYEQYF